The 16 T cell receptor beta chains below were found in one sample sequenced in a study of OX40 agonist ivuxolimab in advanced cancers. The table came from immunoSEQ multiplex PCR; TCRdb's copy has only in-frame clones and leaves some out. The sample holds some 86,000 clones, around nine tenths seen once. The sample consisted of CD4+ or CD8+ T cells sorted from blood, taken in a trial of the OX40 agonist ivuxolimab. These receptors originate from an adult with an advanced solid tumor such as melanoma, head and neck, liver or kidney cancer.

The chain has TRBV7-2 and TRBJ2-3, with D unresolved. The CDR3 sequence is 12 residues long. The V gene's germline CDR1 is SGHTA and CDR2 FQGNSA. Trimming took 5 bases from V and 6 from J, leaving 9 bases between them. CDR3: CASSTARDTQYF. In DNA form, the CDR3 reads TGTGCCAGCAGCACGGCGCGGGATACGCAGTATTTT.

J is TRBJ1-2 and V is TRBV7-9, with D hard to call. Deletions cut 11 bases from V and 2 bases from J, with 12 bases between. Germline V gene lookup returns CDR1 SEHNR and CDR2 FQNEAQ (reference sequence). This CDR3 comprises 12 residues. Here the CDR3 DNA reads TGTGCCGTCGTCTCGTCCAACTATGGCTACACCTTC. This sequence encodes CAVVSSNYGYTF.

The rearrangement uses TRBV7-9 and TRBJ2-5; D perhaps matches TRBD1 (5 bases). The germline V and J ends were trimmed by 1 base and 1 base, with 10 bases remaining between them. CDR3 length equals 15 residues. Germline V CDR1 and CDR2: SEHNR, FQNEAQ (reference sequence). This chain's CDR3 is CASSLGQRIQETQYF. DNA of the CDR3: TGTGCCAGCAGCTTAGGACAGCGTATCCAAGAGACCCAGTACTTC. Using reference TRBV7-9 and TRBJ2-5 for the parts outside the CDR3, the full variable domain is DTGVSQNPRHKITKRGQNVTFRCDPISEHNRLYWYRQTLGQGPEFLTYFQNEAQLEKSRLLSDRFSAERPKGSFSTLEIQRTEQGDSAMYLCASSLGQRIQETQYFGPGTRLLVL.

The J gene is TRBJ1-3, the V gene TRBV5-1; D is possibly TRBD1 (6 bases). Between the trimmed V and J ends, which lost 0 bases and 4 bases, there was a span of 14 bases. The length of the CDR3 is 16 residues. The V gene's germline CDR1 is SGHRS and CDR2 YFSETQ. CDR3 loop: CASSLGTGILGNTIYF. The CDR3 DNA reads TGCGCCAGCAGCTTGGGAACAGGGATTCTCGGAAACACCATATATTTT.

The rearrangement joins TRBV28 to TRBJ2-5; D is possibly TRBD1 (5 bases). Germline values: CDR1 MDHEN, CDR2 SYDVKM. Trimming left V 2 bases short and J 8 bases short, with 6 bases between. The CDR3 length is 11 residues. CDR3 sequence reads: CASSLGATQYF. DNA of the CDR3: TGTGCCAGCAGTTTAGGGGCCACCCAGTACTTC.

DNA for the CDR3: TGTGCCAGCAGCCAAGACATTCAGGGTGGGGAGCTGTTTTTT. Its translation is CASSQDIQGGELFF. The genes are TRBV14 and TRBJ2-2, with a tentative D call TRBD1 (5 bases). The germline V and J ends were trimmed by 0 bases and 8 bases, with 10 bases remaining between them. Germline CDR1 is SGHDN and CDR2 is FVKESK. The CDR3 has 14 residues.

The genes are TRBV4-2 and TRBJ2-3; TRBD2 is a possible D gene (6 bases). V lost 6 bases and J lost 3, with 13 bases in between. The CDR3 consists of 14 residues. CDR1 and CDR2 (germline): LGHNA, YNFKEQ. The DNA of the CDR3 is TGTGCCAGCAGTCTGAGACGGGGGACAGATACGCAGTATTTT. Protein: CASSLRRGTDTQYF.

This chain uses TRBV6-1 with TRBJ1-5; D is ambiguous. V shed 6 bases and J shed 4 bases, with 10 bases lying between them. This CDR3 region has 13 residues. The germline V gene encodes CDR1 MNHNS and CDR2 SASEGT. The CDR3 bases are TGTGCCAGCAGCCTTAGCCAGAATCAGCCCCAGCATTTT. This encodes CASSLSQNQPQHF.

The rearrangement joins TRBV2 to TRBJ1-2; tentative D call: TRBD1 (5 bases). This CDR3 has 14 amino acids. V lost 7 bases, J lost 13 bases, and 25 bases lay in between. Germline CDR1 and CDR2: SNHLY and FYNNEI. The CDR3 DNA reads TGTGCCAGCAAACCCCGGGACGGATTTTCTCTGGGCACCTTC. Its translation: CASKPRDGFSLGTF.

The V and J genes are TRBV27 and TRBJ1-3; D is undetermined. Trimming stripped 2 bases from V and 8 bases from J, with 10 bases between. From germline, CDR1 is MNHEY and CDR2 SMNVEV (reference sequence). This CDR3 region has 13 residues. CDR3 amino acids: CASSLRPLDTIYF. The CDR3 DNA follows: TGTGCCAGCAGTTTACGACCTCTGGACACCATATATTTT.

The rearrangement links TRBV9 to TRBJ2-3, with 10 bases fitting TRBD2. The CDR3 runs to 19 residues. Germline V gives CDR1 SGDLS, CDR2 YYNGEE. The V and J ends lost 3 bases and 2 bases, in that order; junction bases with no gene match: 15. The DNA of the CDR3 is TGTGCCAGCAGCGGACTAAGCGGGGGGGCCCTTCGCGACACAGATACGCAGTATTTT. Amino acids: CASSGLSGGALRDTDTQYF.

The chain has TRBV7-2 and TRBJ2-3; tentatively, D is TRBD2 (6 bases). Germline V gene lookup returns CDR1 SGHTA and CDR2 FQGNSA. The CDR3 sequence is 15 residues long. V was cut by 1 base and J by 7 bases, with 15 bases left in between. In DNA form, the CDR3 reads TGTGCCAGCAGCTTAGAAGGGAGCGGGTATAATACGCAGTATTTT. Translation gives CASSLEGSGYNTQYF.

This chain links TRBV9 with TRBJ2-1; 9 bases fit TRBD1. V shed 4 bases and J 5 bases; nucleotides not matched to a gene: 7. Germline V gene data show CDR1 as SGDLS and CDR2 as YYNGEE. This CDR3 is 15 amino acids long. The CDR3 DNA reads TGTGCCAGCAGCTTCCCGGGACAGGGCAACAATGAGCAGTTCTTC. Translated, it gives CASSFPGQGNNEQFF.

V gene TRBV2 combines with J gene TRBJ2-7; 14 bases are a match to TRBD2. Germline values: CDR1 SNHLY, CDR2 FYNNEI. Unmatched junction bases numbered 7, after V lost 0 bases and J lost 3 bases. The CDR3 runs 18 residues. This chain's CDR3 is CASSEAGTSGSIHYEQYF. CDR3 nucleotide sequence: TGTGCCAGCAGTGAAGCGGGGACTAGCGGGAGCATTCACTACGAGCAGTACTTC.

V is TRBV4-3 and J is TRBJ2-3; 11 bases agree with TRBD2. Germline CDR1 LGHNA, CDR2 YSLEER. This CDR3 contains 16 residues. J was trimmed by 2 bases and V by 1 base; bases with no gene match: 2. The CDR3 here is CASSQGLAGITDTQYF. DNA of the CDR3: TGCGCCAGCAGCCAAGGACTAGCGGGGATCACAGATACGCAGTATTTT.

This clone showed up just a few times. This rearrangement joins TRBV7-9 to TRBJ2-4; 9 bases line up with TRBD1. The CDR3 runs to 15 residues. The V gene end was trimmed by 5 bases and the J gene end by 0 bases; junction bases not matched to a gene: 2. CDR1 is SEHNR and CDR2 is FQNEAQ in the germline V gene (reference sequence). The CDR3 spells CASSPTGGAKNIQYF. CDR3 nucleotide sequence: TGTGCCAGCAGCCCGACAGGGGGAGCCAAAAACATTCAGTACTTC.